This note documents a single TCR beta chain sequence. Only in-frame clones appear in the TCRdb table, and some are missing; sequencing was by immunoSEQ multiplex PCR. The sample includes 230,000 or so clones, around 83% of them seen just once. The data were obtained in a study of blood T cell repertoires in COVID-19. The sequenced sample consisted of peripheral blood. The TCR comes from a woman aged 40 to 50 who had recovered from COVID-19.

The CDR3 spells CASSHRDSGGNTIYF. DNA of the CDR3: TGCGCCAGCAGCCACAGGGATTCGGGAGGAAACACCATATATTTT. J is TRBJ1-3 and V is TRBV5-1; D is possibly TRBD1 (6 bases). The V gene lost 4 bases and the J gene lost 4 bases, with 15 bases spanning the gap. This CDR3 is 15 amino acids long. Germline lookup yields CDR1 SGHRS and CDR2 YFSETQ.